The 2 T cell receptor beta chains given below trace back to one sample, sequenced in a study of blood T cell repertoires in COVID-19. Repertoires were generated with immunoSEQ multiplex PCR, while TCRdb's copy carries only in-frame clones and drops some. The repertoire holds more than 90,000 clones, approximately 78% seen once, with approximately 7.9% in the top ten. The sample was peripheral blood. The origin of the receptors is a man aged 70 or older with acute or convalescent COVID-19.

The chain combines TRBV27 with TRBJ2-1, with TRBD2 matching over 8 bases. This CDR3 has 13 amino acids. V shed 10 bases, J shed 6 bases, and the junction held 8 bases outside the gene matches. The germline CDR1 and CDR2 sequences are MNHEY and SMNVEV (reference sequence). The CDR3 loop is CATGVSGTNEQFF. CDR3 sequence (DNA): TGTGCCACCGGGGTTAGCGGGACCAATGAGCAGTTCTTC.

This chain connects TRBV20-1 to TRBJ1-3; the D is unclear. CDR3 length: 11 amino acids. In germline, CDR1 is DFQATT, CDR2 SNEGSKA (reference sequence). V lost 7 bases to trimming and J lost 2 bases, with 6 bases between them. The CDR3 is CSVRPGNTIYF. The DNA of the CDR3 is TGCAGTGTCAGGCCTGGAAACACCATATATTTT.